What follows are 11 T cell receptor beta chains derived from one specimen sequenced in a study of CD8+ T cells in alopecia areata. In each case, RNA was isolated and then reverse transcribed into cDNA as the sequencing template. Using immunoSEQ multiplex PCR, the repertoire was profiled, and TCRdb retains in-frame clones only, with some absent. This table holds around 70,000 clones, approximately 29% found once. Treatment: oral pan-JAK inhibitor, 5-10 mg twice daily. The material was CD8+ T cells sorted from blood, obtained at week 4, from a patient treated with tofacitinib. These receptors were collected from a human donor with alopecia areata.

This chain uses TRBV23-1 with TRBJ2-7; 11 positions match TRBD2. TRBV23-1 is an ORF, and what it does is uncertain. V lost 4 bases, J lost 3 bases, and 11 bases stayed unmatched. This CDR3 has 17 residues. CDR3 sequence reads: CASSLSTTSGEYYEQYF. CDR3 nucleotide sequence: TGCGCCAGCAGTCTAAGCACGACTAGCGGGGAATACTACGAGCAGTACTTC.

The V gene is TRBV29-1, the J gene TRBJ2-1; D tentatively reads TRBD1 or TRBD2 (5 bases each). Germline loops: CDR1 SQVTM, CDR2 ANQGSEA. V lost 4 bases and J lost 0, with 10 bases in between. The CDR3 is 14 amino acids. As DNA, the CDR3 is TGCAGCGTTGGGGGGAGTGTCTCCTACAATGAGCAGTTCTTC. It is translated as CSVGGSVSYNEQFF.

The chain carries TRBV6-5 and TRBJ1-1; 8 positions agree with TRBD1. Germline CDR1 and CDR2: MNHEY and SVGAGI. The CDR3 length is 15 residues. The J segment lost 4 bases and the V segment lost 2 bases, leaving 6 bases of the junction unmatched. CDR3 loop: CASSYQGARSTEAFF. The CDR3 region has the DNA TGTGCCAGCAGTTACCAGGGGGCGCGGAGCACTGAAGCTTTCTTT.

This chain connects TRBV28 to TRBJ2-3; TRBD2 agrees at 11 bases. With 6 bases clipped from V and 6 bases from J, the junction kept 14 bases outside the gene matches. Germline V gene sequence: CDR1 MDHEN, CDR2 SYDVKM. This CDR3 has 17 residues. The CDR3 DNA reads TGTGCCAGCAGCTCCCGAATAGCGGGAGGGGCGGCGGATACGCAGTATTTT. This sequence encodes CASSSRIAGGAADTQYF.

This chain connects TRBV4-1 to TRBJ1-5; D unresolved. Germline-derived CDR1 and CDR2 are MGHRA and YSYEKL. V was shortened by 3 bases and J by 5 bases, with 11 bases between the two germline ends. The CDR3 loop spans 14 amino acids. As DNA, the CDR3 is TGCGCCAGCAGCCAGTCTGGGATGGATCAGCCCCAGCATTTT. It translates to CASSQSGMDQPQHF.

This clone was observed a few times. The rearrangement links TRBV5-6 to TRBJ2-1; no clear D. The CDR3 has 11 amino acids. Trimming took 0 bases from V and 10 from J, leaving 5 bases between them. The germline V gene has CDR1 SGHDT and CDR2 YYEEEE. As DNA, the CDR3 is TGTGCCAGCAGCTTGGTGGGGGAGCAGTTCTTC. It is translated as CASSLVGEQFF.

The chain carries TRBV7-9 and TRBJ2-7; TRBD2 aligns across 13 bases. The CDR3 consists of 15 residues. Germline V gene sequence: CDR1 SEHNR, CDR2 FQNEAQ (reference sequence). J gave up 8 bases and V 4 bases, and 8 bases lay outside the gene matches. The CDR3 is CASSSELAGGLKQYF. DNA of the CDR3: TGTGCCAGCAGCTCTGAACTAGCGGGAGGGCTGAAGCAGTACTTC.

The genes are TRBV10-3 and TRBJ2-1; TRBD1 agrees at 9 bases. The CDR3 spans 17 residues. The V gene's germline CDR1 is ENHRY and CDR2 SYGVKD. Trimming took 5 bases from V and 6 from J; bases not matched to a gene: 14. CDR3 nucleotide sequence: TGTGCCATCAGTAACCCCCCCCGGGACAGGGCCGTCAATGAGCAGTTCTTC. This codes for CAISNPPRDRAVNEQFF.

The rearrangement links TRBV7-9 to TRBJ2-1; 13 bases match TRBD2. The CDR3 covers 17 residues. V trimming: 5 bases; J trimming: 9 bases; junction bases outside the gene matches: 13. Germline V CDR1 and CDR2: SEHNR, FQNEAQ (reference sequence). The CDR3 DNA reads TGTGCCAGCAGCCCCAGACTAGCGGGAGGCCTCAAGGGTGAGCAGTTCTTC. It is translated as CASSPRLAGGLKGEQFF.

V and J are TRBV29-1 and TRBJ1-4; D remains ambiguous. Trimming took off 7 bases at V and 4 bases at J, with 10 bases between the two ends. Per the germline V gene, CDR1 is SQVTM and CDR2 is ANQGSEA. The CDR3 is 12 amino acids. The CDR3 loop is CSGTGYNEKLFF. Written as DNA, the CDR3 is TGCAGCGGGACGGGATATAATGAAAAACTGTTTTTT.

This chain connects TRBV4-1 to TRBJ2-1; D might be TRBD1 or TRBD2, each matching 6 bases. Between the trimmed V and J ends, which lost 3 bases and 5 bases, there was a span of 14 bases. The CDR3 is made up of 15 amino acids. Per germline, CDR1 MGHRA and CDR2 YSYEKL. The CDR3 reads CASSQEPRGDNEQFF. The CDR3 DNA follows: TGCGCCAGCAGCCAGGAGCCGAGGGGGGACAATGAGCAGTTCTTC.